The T cell receptor beta chain under discussion was sequenced for a study of cytomegalovirus exposure and HLA in healthy donors. When sampled, the donors appeared nominally healthy, though they likely had unrecorded immune exposures. Study-wide findings and caveats: The authors later found most CMV-associated TCR beta chains appeared HLA-restricted.

To note about this clone: Its antigen is still unknown.

A multiplex PCR was run with 60 Vbeta primers and 13 Jbeta primers. Some clones are missing from TCRdb's copy, which holds only in-frame ones; the method was immunoSEQ multiplex PCR. The sample includes under 130,000 clones, more than 65% of them seen just once. The germline CDR1 and CDR2 sequences are SGHTA and FQGNSA. The CDR3 covers 15 residues. This TCR derives from a man under 40 in good health and CMV-seronegative. The V and J genes are TRBV7-2 and TRBJ2-5, with TRBD2 identical over 12 bases. With the DNA end fitting TRBJ2-7 better, the J assignment may be wrong. The specimen sequenced was PBMCs. This CDR3 reads CASSETSGRSYEQYF. CDR3 nucleotide sequence: TGTGCCAGCAGCGAGACTAGCGGGAGATCCTACGAGCAGTACTTC.